Below are 22 T cell receptor beta chains sequenced from a single sample in a study of blood T cell repertoires in COVID-19 (TCRdb year 2020). Preparation of the library involved the immunoSEQ multiplex PCR assay. Here the immuneACCESS table is served through TCRdb, limited to in-frame sequences with V and J called. Missing clones are a known gap in these copies; in checked studies unresolved V genes cover under half, and the rest lacks a known reason. Present in this sample are 350,000 to 450,000 clones, around 89% of which were seen just once. Of the sample, around 1.3% falls within the top ten clones. Specimen: peripheral blood. The receptors here all came from a man aged 35 to 55 with acute or convalescent COVID-19.

In this sample, this clone turned up a few times. This rearrangement joins TRBV28 to TRBJ2-7; 8 nucleotides line up with TRBD1. Trimming at V came to 6 bases and at J to 2 bases, leaving 6 bases not matched to a gene. CDR3 length equals 14 residues. Germline loops: CDR1 MDHEN, CDR2 SYDVKM. Here the CDR3 DNA reads TGTGCCAGCAGAACCGACAGGGGAGCCTACGAGCAGTACTTC. Protein product: CASRTDRGAYEQYF.

This chain connects TRBV6-5 to TRBJ1-6; D gene unclear. Germline V gene lookup returns CDR1 MNHEY and CDR2 SVGAGI. Trimming cost V 0 bases and J 0 bases, with 6 bases left between them. The CDR3 loop spans 16 amino acids. CDR3 loop: CASSYSSSSYNSPLHF. CDR3 DNA: TGTGCCAGCAGTTACTCTTCCAGCTCCTATAATTCACCCCTCCACTTT.

The chain is built from TRBV6-1 and TRBJ1-2; maybe TRBD1 (5 bases). The CDR3 is 13 amino acids. Trimming stripped 1 base from V and 8 bases from J, with 11 bases between. Germline values: CDR1 MNHNS, CDR2 SASEGT. CDR3: CASSEVSNRGYTF. Written as DNA, the CDR3 is TGTGCCAGCAGTGAAGTTTCGAACAGGGGCTACACCTTC.

V and J are TRBV28 and TRBJ2-5; 7 bases are a match to TRBD2. The CDR3 spans 15 residues. V shed 6 bases and J 0 bases; nucleotides not matched to a gene: 7. CDR1 is MDHEN and CDR2 is SYDVKM in the germline V gene. The DNA of the CDR3 is TGTGCCAGCAGGCCCCCGGGAGGCTACCAAGAGACCCAGTACTTC. Protein sequence: CASRPPGGYQETQYF.

This clone was counted between two and nine times. The chain joins TRBV5-8 to TRBJ1-2; unclear D gene. The CDR3 extends over 12 amino acids. V gave up 4 bases and J gave up 6 bases, with 10 bases separating them. Germline CDR1 is SGHTS and CDR2 is YDEGEE. The CDR3 is CASSLSRNGYTF. DNA of the CDR3: TGTGCCAGCAGCCTATCCCGCAATGGCTACACCTTC.

The chain links TRBV19 to TRBJ1-2; tentatively, D is TRBD1 (6 bases). The germline CDR1 and CDR2 sequences are LNHDA and SQIVND (reference sequence). V gave up 5 bases and J gave up 3 bases, with 13 bases separating them. This CDR3 has 14 residues. The CDR3 loop is CASSSGHDYYGYTF. The DNA for the CDR3 is TGTGCCAGTAGTTCGGGACATGATTACTATGGCTACACCTTC. Based on the CDR3 plus reference TRBV19 and TRBJ1-2, the full variable domain is DGGITQSPKYLFRKEGQNVTLSCEQNLNHDAMYWYRQDPGQGLRLIYYSQIVNDFQKGDIAEGYSVSREKKESFPLTVTSAQKNPTAFYLCASSSGHDYYGYTFGSGTRLTVV.

Concerning this clone itself: Other DNA sequences within the sample encode an identical CDR3. The CDR3 coding sequence is TGTGCCAGTAGTATCTCGGGGGGCAATCAGCCCCAGCATTTT. Residues: CASSISGGNQPQHF. The chain recombines TRBV19 with TRBJ1-5, with D possibly TRBD1 on 5 matching bases. V was pared by 3 bases and J by 2 bases, with 8 bases between. This CDR3 region has 14 residues. Germline values: CDR1 LNHDA, CDR2 SQIVND (reference sequence).

The J gene is TRBJ1-2, the V gene TRBV18; 10 nucleotides line up with TRBD1. The germline CDR1 and CDR2 sequences are KGHSH and LQKENI. The CDR3 spans 17 residues. V was clipped by 6 bases and J by 0 bases; unmatched bases: 10. The CDR3, as DNA: TGTGCCAGCTCGCCGACAGGGGGCGCCTCTTCTAACTATGGCTACACCTTC. This sequence encodes CASSPTGGASSNYGYTF.

The rearrangement joins TRBV21-1 to TRBJ1-1; no check of the table's D call, TRBD1, against the DNA was made. TRBV21-1 is flagged as a pseudogene. This CDR3 is 14 amino acids long. Written as DNA, the CDR3 is TGTGCCAGCAGCCCGAAGGGGATGAACACTGAAGCTTTCTTT. Its protein product is CASSPKGMNTEAFF.

The table lists this clone with a few counts. The rearrangement joins TRBV25-1 to TRBJ1-3; D unclear. The V gene's germline CDR1 is MGHDK and CDR2 SYGVNS. Deletions cut 4 bases from V and 2 bases from J, with 12 bases between. The CDR3 loop spans 15 amino acids. The CDR3 DNA sequence: TGTGCCAGCAGTGGCTCGGCGGGCACTGGAAACACCATATATTTT. Translation gives CASSGSAGTGNTIYF.

The sample holds a few counts of this clone. The chain employs TRBV4-2 and TRBJ1-2; D possibly corresponds to TRBD1 (5 bases). Germline V gene sequence: CDR1 LGHNA, CDR2 YNFKEQ. V gave up 1 base and J gave up 6 bases, with 18 bases separating them. The CDR3 length is 16 residues. The CDR3 DNA reads as TGTGCCAGCAGCCAAGTTAACGGGGGGATTAATCATGGCTACACCTTC. Translating it yields CASSQVNGGINHGYTF.

In regard to this clone: Sequence at one end of the junction differs from germline and may be a read error. V gene TRBV7-7 combines with J gene TRBJ2-3, with D perhaps TRBD2 (6 bases). Germline V gene data show CDR1 as SSHAT and CDR2 as FNYEAQ (reference sequence). The CDR3 spans 16 residues. The DNA of the CDR3 is TGTGCTAGCAGCCTCCTGGGGGGTGGCTCGGCAGATACGCAGTATTTT. Protein product: CASSLLGGGSADTQYF.

The table lists this clone with a few counts. The chain recombines TRBV5-6 with TRBJ2-3, with 9 bases lining up with TRBD2. Germline CDR1 SGHDT, CDR2 YYEEEE. The CDR3 runs to 16 residues. Trimming took 0 bases from V and 5 from J; bases not matched to a gene: 7. Here the CDR3 reads CASSLARGRAQDTQYF. CDR3 in DNA: TGTGCCAGCAGCTTGGCGCGCGGGAGGGCCCAAGATACGCAGTATTTT.

This clone was seen a single time. The rearrangement uses TRBV6-5 and TRBJ1-3; maybe TRBD1 (6 bases). The CDR3 covers 14 residues. Germline CDR1 reads MNHEY; CDR2 reads SVGAGI. Trimming removed 6 bases at V and 2 bases at J, with 11 bases between. In DNA form, the CDR3 reads TGTGCCAGCAGGCTACAGGGCGCTGGAAACACCATATATTTT. This codes for CASRLQGAGNTIYF.

The V call is TRBV2, the J call TRBJ2-1, with D tentatively TRBD2 (6 bases). CDR3 length equals 12 residues. Between the trimmed V and J ends, which lost 3 bases and 12 bases, there was a span of 12 bases. In germline, CDR1 is SNHLY, CDR2 FYNNEI. The CDR3 DNA reads as TGTGCCAGCAGTGAGGTGGGGGGTGGGCAGTTCTTC. This codes for CASSEVGGGQFF. The variable domain in full, with the rest retrieved from reference TRBV2 and TRBJ2-1, is EPEVTQTPSHQVTQMGQEVILRCVPISNHLYFYWYRQILGQKVEFLVSFYNNEISEKSEIFDDQFSVERPDGSNFTLKIRSTKLEDSAMYFCASSEVGGGQFFGPGTRLTVL.

This clone turned up a few times. This chain uses TRBV15 with TRBJ1-5; the match to TRBD1 covers 7 bases. The CDR3 sequence is 15 residues long. With V trimmed by 3 bases and J by 3 bases, 5 bases remained unmatched. Looked up from germline, CDR1 is LNHNV and CDR2 is YYDKDF (reference sequence). This CDR3 is CATSSPTGLNQPQHF. DNA of the CDR3: TGTGCCACCAGCAGCCCGACAGGGCTCAATCAGCCCCAGCATTTT.

V usage is TRBV29-1 and J usage is TRBJ2-1, with TRBD1 matching over 8 bases. The germline V gene has CDR1 SQVTM and CDR2 ANQGSEA. Trimming at V came to 6 bases and at J to 6 bases, leaving 4 bases not matched to a gene. This CDR3 comprises 12 residues. The CDR3 sequence is CSVWTGTNEQFF. CDR3 coding DNA: TGCAGCGTGTGGACAGGGACCAATGAGCAGTTCTTC.

The CDR3 bases are TGTGCCAGCAGCGTTAGCGGGGCCTACGAGCAGTACTTC. This codes for CASSVSGAYEQYF. The chain combines TRBV5-4 with TRBJ2-7, with TRBD2 matching 8 bases. Germline CDR1 is SGHNT and CDR2 is YYREEE (reference sequence). This CDR3 region has 13 residues. The V and J ends lost 4 bases and 2 bases, in that order; junction bases with no gene match: 2. Based on the CDR3 plus reference TRBV5-4 and TRBJ2-7, the full variable domain is ETGVTQSPTHLIKTRGQQVTLRCSSQSGHNTVSWYQQALGQGPQFIFQYYREEENGRGNFPPRFSGLQFPNYSSELNVNALELDDSALYLCASSVSGAYEQYFGPGTRLTVT.

V and J are TRBV7-9 and TRBJ2-5, with D tentatively TRBD1 (7 bases). The V end lost 5 bases, the J end lost 2 bases, and 15 bases lay between the germline ends. There are 15 residues in the CDR3. Per germline, CDR1 SEHNR and CDR2 FQNEAQ (reference sequence). The CDR3 loop reads CASSIVPGGQETQYF. The CDR3 DNA sequence: TGTGCCAGCAGCATTGTCCCAGGGGGGCAAGAGACCCAGTACTTC.

This clone occurred many times. V is TRBV28 and J is TRBJ1-5; D not resolved. This CDR3 comprises 15 residues. Per the germline V gene, CDR1 is MDHEN and CDR2 is SYDVKM. The V end was cut by 3 bases, the J end by 0 bases, with 9 bases between. The CDR3 spells CASSLQEDSNQPQHF. The CDR3 region has the DNA TGTGCCAGCAGTTTGCAGGAGGATAGCAATCAGCCCCAGCATTTT.

The chain is built from TRBV10-1 and TRBJ2-3; 8 bases map to TRBD2. In germline, CDR1 is WNHNN, CDR2 SYGVQD (reference sequence). V shed 2 bases and J 6 bases; nucleotides not matched to a gene: 7. This CDR3 spans 15 amino acids. The DNA for the CDR3 is TGCGCCAGCAGTGAGCCATCGACGGGGGGGGATACGCAGTATTTT. This codes for CASSEPSTGGDTQYF.

The chain is built from TRBV12-3 or TRBV12-4 and TRBJ1-1, with D uncertain. The germline V and J ends were trimmed by 6 bases and 5 bases, with 4 bases remaining between them. There are 10 residues in the CDR3. Written as DNA, the CDR3 is TGTGCCAGCAGACTTACTGAAGCTTTCTTT. Translated: CASRLTEAFF.